The 30 T cell receptor beta chains in this list originate from one sample, sequenced in a study of identical twins. A single record per CDR3 protein comes from TCRdb applying MiXCR to the 5' RACE reads. The sample includes about 660,000 distinct CDR3 sequences, 8.5% to 9.5% of them seen just once. Separately, the same data were catalogued under a study of yellow fever vaccine responses in identical twins.

The sequencing input was PBMCs. The receptors originated from a woman younger than 30 in good health.

This clonotype was recorded a few times. The chain has TRBV12-3 or TRBV12-4 and TRBJ1-2; D is unresolved. The CDR3 consists of 12 residues. Trimming took off 4 bases at V and 4 bases at J, with 7 bases between the two ends. The chain's CDR3 is CASSYGIYGYTF. The CDR3 DNA sequence: TGTGCCAGCAGTTATGGGATCTATGGCTACACCTTC.

The V and J genes are TRBV19 and TRBJ2-1; TRBD2 agrees at 7 bases. The germline V gene encodes CDR1 LNHDA and CDR2 SQIVND (reference sequence). The CDR3 covers 14 residues. Trimming removed 3 bases from V and 6 bases from J; junction bases left unmatched: 5. CDR3 DNA sequence: TGTGCCAGTAGTATTTTGGGACTATCCAATGAGCAGTTCTTC. Translation: CASSILGLSNEQFF.

This clonotype was seen only a few times. The V and J genes are TRBV7-9 and TRBJ2-1, with D possibly being TRBD2 (5 bases). CDR3 length: 13 amino acids. CDR1 is SEHNR, CDR2 FQNEAQ, per germline (reference sequence). V was shortened by 5 bases and J by 8 bases, with 13 bases between the two germline ends. The CDR3 loop is CASSPRTGDEQFF. DNA of the CDR3: TGTGCCAGCAGCCCAAGGACTGGTGATGAGCAGTTCTTC.

J is TRBJ2-2 and V is TRBV11-3, with 7 nucleotides matching TRBD1. Germline values: CDR1 SGHNT, CDR2 YENEEA. The V gene end was trimmed by 4 bases and the J gene end by 7 bases; junction bases not matched to a gene: 9. The CDR3 length is 15 residues. CDR3 coding DNA: TGTGCCAGCAGCTCAAAGACAGGGACCCTCGGGGAGCTGTTTTTT. This gives the protein CASSSKTGTLGELFF.

This clonotype was observed many times. V gene TRBV5-1 combines with J gene TRBJ1-2; the D is unclear. Germline lookup yields CDR1 SGHRS and CDR2 YFSETQ. V lost 4 bases, J lost 2 bases, and 12 bases lay in between. CDR3 size: 14 residues. The CDR3 DNA reads as TGCGCCAGCAGCGTAGACGTGAGCAACTATGGCTACACCTTC. Protein: CASSVDVSNYGYTF. Together with reference TRBV5-1 and TRBJ1-2, the CDR3 gives the full variable domain: KAGVTQTPRYLIKTRGQQVTLSCSPISGHRSVSWYQQTPGQGLQFLFEYFSETQRNKGNFPGRFSGRQFSNSRSEMNVSTLELGDSALYLCASSVDVSNYGYTFGSGTRLTVV.

The V gene is TRBV12-3 or TRBV12-4, the J gene TRBJ2-7; D possibly corresponds to TRBD2 (6 bases). The CDR3 runs to 15 residues. Trimming stripped 6 bases from V and 2 bases from J, with 17 bases between. CDR3 DNA: TGTGCCAGCAGAAGTCGGGAGTTGTCCCCCTACGAGCAGTACTTC. Translation gives CASRSRELSPYEQYF.

The chain couples TRBV4-1 to TRBJ2-1; 9 bases are shared with TRBD2. The germline gives CDR1 MGHRA, CDR2 YSYEKL. Trimming took 5 bases from V and 4 from J; bases not matched to a gene: 9. The CDR3 loop spans 16 amino acids. CDR3 residues: CASSFGFSGGYNEQFF. CDR3 coding DNA: TGCGCCAGCAGCTTTGGCTTCAGCGGGGGGTACAATGAGCAGTTCTTC.

This clonotype has a count of ten or more. This sequence joins TRBV5-1 and TRBJ2-1; 11 nucleotides agree with TRBD2. Germline V gene data show CDR1 as SGHRS and CDR2 as YFSETQ. The CDR3 runs 15 residues. The ends lost 4 bases at V and 6 bases at J; junction bases unmatched: 6. This chain's CDR3 is CASSPGLAGSNEQFF. The CDR3 DNA follows: TGCGCCAGCAGCCCCGGACTAGCGGGTAGCAATGAGCAGTTCTTC.

The chain has TRBV30 and TRBJ2-5; 8 bases are shared with TRBD2. The CDR3 totals 14 residues. CDR1 and CDR2 (germline): GTSNPN, SVGIG (reference sequence). The V segment lost 0 bases and the J segment 5 bases; nucleotides outside the gene matches: 5. CDR3 sequence (DNA): TGTGCCTGGAGTGTACAGGCGGGAGGTGAGACCCAGTACTTC. Translating gives CAWSVQAGGETQYF.

Only a few counts were recorded for this clonotype. The V call is TRBV11-1, the J call TRBJ2-3, with D unresolved. The CDR3 extends over 18 amino acids. V lost 5 bases, J lost 1 base, and 22 bases lay in between. Germline values: CDR1 SGHAT, CDR2 FQDESV (reference sequence). The CDR3 DNA reads TGTGCCAGCAGCCCCGAGAAACGGAGTCAGGTCCGCACAGATACGCAGTATTTT. Translating gives CASSPEKRSQVRTDTQYF. The full variable domain, rest sourced from reference TRBV11-1 and TRBJ2-3, is EAEVAQSPRYKITEKSQAVAFWCDPISGHATLYWYRQILGQGPELLVQFQDESVVDDSQLPKDRFSAERLKGVDSTLKIQPAELGDSAMYLCASSPEKRSQVRTDTQYFGPGTRLTVL.

In this sample, this clonotype turned up a few times. The chain couples TRBV5-1 to TRBJ2-7; 7 positions agree with TRBD1. CDR3 length: 14 amino acids. J was trimmed by 7 bases and V by 2 bases; bases with no gene match: 9. CDR1 is SGHRS, CDR2 YFSETQ, per germline. The DNA of the CDR3 is TGCGCCAGCAGCTTCGACAGGGTAAGAGGGGAGCAGTACTTC. It translates to CASSFDRVRGEQYF. Full variable domain (remainder filled in from reference TRBV5-1 and TRBJ2-7): KAGVTQTPRYLIKTRGQQVTLSCSPISGHRSVSWYQQTPGQGLQFLFEYFSETQRNKGNFPGRFSGRQFSNSRSEMNVSTLELGDSALYLCASSFDRVRGEQYFGPGTRLTVT.

The chain combines TRBV20-1 with TRBJ2-7; D may be TRBD1 or TRBD2 (6 bases each). The CDR3 runs 13 residues. The ends were cut back, 4 bases at V and 3 bases at J, with 13 bases in the middle. Germline lookup yields CDR1 DFQATT and CDR2 SNEGSKA (reference sequence). The CDR3 protein is CSANEGGIYEQYF. DNA of the CDR3: TGCAGTGCTAATGAGGGGGGAATCTACGAGCAGTACTTC.

This clonotype occurred a few times. The chain has TRBV4-2 and TRBJ2-7, with TRBD1 matching 10 bases. Germline CDR1 reads LGHNA; CDR2 reads YNFKEQ. Trimming removed 1 base from V and 5 bases from J; junction bases left unmatched: 2. This CDR3 comprises 14 residues. CDR3 DNA sequence: TGTGCCAGCAGCCAAGTCGGACAGGGGGACGAGCAGTACTTC. This sequence encodes CASSQVGQGDEQYF.

This rearrangement joins TRBV12-3 or TRBV12-4 to TRBJ2-1; a possible D gene is TRBD2 (6 bases). V gave up 3 bases and J gave up 6 bases, with 15 bases separating them. The CDR3 has 15 amino acids. The DNA of the CDR3 is TGTGCCAGCAGTTTTGAGGGCGGGACTCCCAATGAGCAGTTCTTC. It yields the protein CASSFEGGTPNEQFF.

This clonotype was counted ten times or more. The chain couples TRBV6-2 or TRBV6-3 to TRBJ2-7; D unresolved. The CDR3 consists of 13 residues. CDR1 is MNHEY, CDR2 SVGEGT, per germline. Trimming pared 2 bases from V and 3 bases from J, leaving 8 bases between. The CDR3, as DNA: TGTGCCAGCAGTTACACTCTAATCTACGAGCAGTACTTC. The encoded protein is CASSYTLIYEQYF.

The V gene is TRBV7-2, the J gene TRBJ2-7; D remains unclear. V lost 8 bases and J 1 base, leaving 9 bases between the germline ends. The germline V gene has CDR1 SGHTA and CDR2 FQGNSA. This CDR3 is 12 amino acids long. The CDR3 coding sequence is TGTGCCAGCGGTCATGATTCCTACGAGCAGTACTTC. Residues: CASGHDSYEQYF.

The sample holds a few counts of this clonotype. V is TRBV20-1 and J is TRBJ2-1; D not resolved. Trimming stripped 2 bases from V and 7 bases from J, with 15 bases between. CDR3 length: 14 amino acids. The germline V gene encodes CDR1 DFQATT and CDR2 SNEGSKA (reference sequence). In nucleotides, the CDR3 is TGCAGTGCTAGAAGGAGCCCTTCGGATAATGAGCAGTTCTTC. It yields the protein CSARRSPSDNEQFF.

The gene calls are TRBV12-3 or TRBV12-4 and TRBJ2-1; no clear D. Trimming left V 8 bases short and J 6 bases short, with 11 bases between. The CDR3 is 12 amino acids. The CDR3 coding sequence is TGTGCCAGCTGTCAGTGGGGCAATGAGCAGTTCTTC. Amino acids: CASCQWGNEQFF.

This clonotype was picked up many times. The chain carries TRBV20-1 and TRBJ2-1; TRBD2 matches at 9 bases. J lost 2 bases, V lost 6 bases, and 17 bases had no gene match. This CDR3 contains 18 residues. CDR1 is DFQATT, CDR2 SNEGSKA, per germline (reference sequence). The CDR3 region is CSAPTTGPSGGTYNEQFF. The CDR3 DNA reads as TGCAGTGCCCCGACCACGGGTCCCAGCGGGGGGACCTACAATGAGCAGTTCTTC.

This clonotype was counted a few times. V and J are TRBV15 and TRBJ2-3; TRBD2 is a possible D gene (5 bases). CDR3 size: 14 residues. Deletions cut 8 bases from V and 5 bases from J, with 17 bases between. Looked up from germline, CDR1 is LNHNV and CDR2 is YYDKDF (reference sequence). The CDR3 here is CATSRDLAGDTQYF. CDR3 sequence (DNA): TGTGCCACCTCTAGAGATCTGGCGGGAGATACGCAGTATTTT.

This sequence joins TRBV7-9 and TRBJ1-6; D is unclear. The CDR3 covers 15 residues. Per the germline V gene, CDR1 is SEHNR and CDR2 is FQNEAQ (reference sequence). The germline V and J ends were trimmed by 3 bases and 8 bases, with 14 bases remaining between them. The CDR3 coding sequence is TGTGCCAGCAGCTTTACAGCTCCCGGGGATTCACCCCTCCACTTT. It encodes CASSFTAPGDSPLHF.

Remarks on this clonotype: A single base separates this from a much larger clone, so it may be a read error. The J gene is TRBJ2-1, the V gene TRBV29-1; the D gene is possibly TRBD1 (5 bases). Trimming stripped 8 bases from V and 5 bases from J, with 16 bases between. The CDR3 has 13 residues. The germline V gene encodes CDR1 SQVTM and CDR2 ANQGSEA. This chain's CDR3 is CSFPARADNEQFF. DNA of the CDR3: TGCAGCTTCCCCGCCAGGGCCGACAATGAGCAGTTCTTC.

The V and J genes are TRBV7-2 and TRBJ2-2; no clear D. This CDR3 region has 14 residues. Trimming pared 1 base from V and 2 bases from J, leaving 5 bases between. Germline values: CDR1 SGHTA, CDR2 FQGNSA. The DNA of the CDR3 is TGTGCCAGCAGCTTAGAGGAAAACACCGGGGAGCTGTTTTTT. Translation gives CASSLEENTGELFF.

The chain combines TRBV20-1 with TRBJ2-7; 10 bases fit TRBD1. V shed 5 bases, J shed 0 bases, and the junction held 4 bases outside the gene matches. The CDR3 covers 14 residues. The germline gives CDR1 DFQATT, CDR2 SNEGSKA (reference sequence). The CDR3 DNA is TGCAGTGCTCCCTGGACAGGGGGCTCCTACGAGCAGTACTTC. Translated, it gives CSAPWTGGSYEQYF.

This clonotype was observed a handful of times. The CDR3 nucleotides read TGTGCCAGCATAGGACAGGGGCGAGGCGAGCAGTACTTC. Its protein product is CASIGQGRGEQYF. The chain combines TRBV6-1 with TRBJ2-7, with 9 positions matching TRBD1. The junction had 7 bases not matched to a gene; V was cut back by 7 bases and J by 6 bases. Germline V lookup: CDR1 MNHNS, CDR2 SASEGT. This CDR3 is 13 amino acids long.

This clonotype has only a few counts. V gene TRBV29-1 combines with J gene TRBJ1-4; D gene uncertain. Deletions cut 5 bases from V and 1 base from J, with 8 bases between. The CDR3 length is 13 residues. Germline V lookup: CDR1 SQVTM, CDR2 ANQGSEA. CDR3 DNA: TGCAGCGTTCTCCCCGGAACTAATGAAAAACTGTTTTTT. This encodes CSVLPGTNEKLFF.

The genes are TRBV2 and TRBJ2-3; no clear D. There are 15 residues in the CDR3. Per germline, CDR1 SNHLY and CDR2 FYNNEI. V dropped 10 bases and J dropped 2 bases, with 19 bases sitting between them. The CDR3 sequence: CATLFSSRFTDTQYF. The CDR3 coding sequence is TGTGCCACCCTCTTTAGCAGCCGCTTCACAGATACGCAGTATTTT.

In this sample, this clonotype turned up many times. The CDR3 sequence: CASSPRSGTQYF. For the CDR3, the DNA is TGCGCCAGCAGTCCCCGGTCTGGTACGCAGTATTTT. V gene TRBV5-1 combines with J gene TRBJ2-3; the D is unclear. This CDR3 contains 12 residues. V was cut by 5 bases and J by 8 bases, with 12 bases left in between. Germline CDR1 SGHRS, CDR2 YFSETQ.

There are many counts of this clonotype. The rearrangement uses TRBV6-2 or TRBV6-3 and TRBJ2-7; tentative D call: TRBD2 (6 bases). Trimming pared 1 base from V and 0 bases from J, leaving 13 bases between. The CDR3 length is 16 residues. Germline CDR1 and CDR2: MNHEY and SVGEGT. CDR3 protein: CASSYLIGGTSYEQYF. The DNA for the CDR3 is TGTGCCAGCAGTTACTTGATTGGAGGGACCTCCTACGAGCAGTACTTC.

The sample holds many counts of this clonotype. This rearrangement joins TRBV12-3 or TRBV12-4 to TRBJ1-1, with TRBD1 matching 7 bases. CDR3 size: 13 residues. Trimming took 7 bases from V and 6 from J; bases not matched to a gene: 8. The CDR3 DNA reads TGTGCCAGCACCCGGACAGGATCGTCTGAAGCTTTCTTT. It specifies CASTRTGSSEAFF.